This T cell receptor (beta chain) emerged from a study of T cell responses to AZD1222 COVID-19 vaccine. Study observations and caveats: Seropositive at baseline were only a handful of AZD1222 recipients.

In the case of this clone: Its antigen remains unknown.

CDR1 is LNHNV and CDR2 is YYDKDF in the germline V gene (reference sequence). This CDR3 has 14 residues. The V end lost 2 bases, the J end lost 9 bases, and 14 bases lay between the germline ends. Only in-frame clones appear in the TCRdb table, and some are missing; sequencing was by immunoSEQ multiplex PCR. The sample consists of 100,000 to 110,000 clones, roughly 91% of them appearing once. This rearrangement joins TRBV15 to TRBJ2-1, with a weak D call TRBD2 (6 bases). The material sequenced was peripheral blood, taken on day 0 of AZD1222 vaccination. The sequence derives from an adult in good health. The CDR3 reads CATSRSGLQGEQFF. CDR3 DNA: TGTGCCACCAGCAGATCGGGACTTCAGGGTGAGCAGTTCTTC. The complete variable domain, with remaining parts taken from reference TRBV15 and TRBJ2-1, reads DAMVIQNPRYQVTQFGKPVTLSCSQTLNHNVMYWYQQKSSQAPKLLFHYYDKDFNNEADTPDNFQSRRPNTSFCFLDIRSPGLGDTAMYLCATSRSGLQGEQFFGPGTRLTVL.